This T cell receptor (beta chain) was identified during a study of cytomegalovirus exposure and HLA in healthy donors. Study outcomes and limitations: The study labeled 164 TCR beta chains cytomegalovirus-associated. There were some V segments, including TRBV6-2 and TRBV6-3, excluded as indistinguishable. There were several of the most significant clusters that appeared linked to common viral pathogens in a later analysis.

PCR employed 60 Vbeta and 13 Jbeta primers. Sequenced by immunoSEQ multiplex PCR; TCRdb stores in-frame clones only, minus some. The sample lists about 140,000 clones, around three quarters seen once, with approximately 3.4% in the top ten. Nominal health characterized the donors when sampled, though unrecorded immune exposures were likely. J lost 5 bases, V lost 6 bases, and 6 bases had no gene match. CDR3 length equals 13 residues. CDR1 and CDR2 from the germline V gene are ENHRY and SYGVKD. On this clone itself: Its target is not known.

V gene TRBV10-3 combines with J gene TRBJ2-5; 7 bases line up with TRBD1. The clonotype comes from a man between 40 and 49 years old in good health and CMV-seronegative. The sample comprised PBMCs. CDR3 nucleotides: TGTGCCATCAGAAGGGGGCGGGCGGAGACCCAGTACTTC. It specifies CAIRRGRAETQYF.